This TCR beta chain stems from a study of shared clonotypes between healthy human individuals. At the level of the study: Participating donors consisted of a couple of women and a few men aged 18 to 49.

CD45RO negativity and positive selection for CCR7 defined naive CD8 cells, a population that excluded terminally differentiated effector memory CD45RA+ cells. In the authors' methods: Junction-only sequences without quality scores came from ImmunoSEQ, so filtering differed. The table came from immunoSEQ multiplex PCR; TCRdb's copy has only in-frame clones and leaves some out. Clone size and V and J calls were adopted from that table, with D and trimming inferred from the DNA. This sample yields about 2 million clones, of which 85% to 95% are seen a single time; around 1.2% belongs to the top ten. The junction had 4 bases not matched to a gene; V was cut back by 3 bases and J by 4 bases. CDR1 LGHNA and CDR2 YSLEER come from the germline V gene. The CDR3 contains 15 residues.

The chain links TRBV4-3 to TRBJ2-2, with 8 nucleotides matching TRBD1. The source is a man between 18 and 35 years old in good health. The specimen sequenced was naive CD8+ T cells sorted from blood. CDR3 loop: CASSQDRVGTGELFF. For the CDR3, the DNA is TGCGCCAGCAGCCAGGACAGGGTCGGCACCGGGGAGCTGTTTTTT.